These 15 T cell receptor beta chains were sequenced from one sample in a study of post-analysis software for immune sequencing data. Included in the TCR beta cDNA libraries were unique molecular identifiers. Each CDR3 protein is one row after TCRdb ran MiXCR on the PCR reads. The sample has some 160,000 distinct CDR3 sequences; around 36% are singletons. The sequenced sample was blood, obtained after autologous hematopoietic stem cell transplantation. These receptors were obtained from a girl aged 10-17 years with multiple sclerosis.

The gene calls are TRBV5-1 and TRBJ2-3, with 9 bases identical to TRBD1. J gave up 1 base and V 4 bases, and 4 bases lay outside the gene matches. The V gene's germline CDR1 is SGHRS and CDR2 YFSETQ. The CDR3 runs to 15 residues. CDR3 in DNA: TGCGCCAGCAGCAGGACAGGGGAGGGCACAGATACGCAGTATTTT. It specifies CASSRTGEGTDTQYF. Full variable domain (missing parts from reference TRBV5-1 and TRBJ2-3): KAGVTQTPRYLIKTRGQQVTLSCSPISGHRSVSWYQQTPGQGLQFLFEYFSETQRNKGNFPGRFSGRQFSNSRSEMNVSTLELGDSALYLCASSRTGEGTDTQYFGPGTRLTVL.

The V call is TRBV3-1, the J call TRBJ2-5, with 13 bases identical to TRBD2. The V and J ends lost 1 base and 4 bases, in that order; junction bases with no gene match: 9. The CDR3 has 18 residues. Germline CDR1 reads LGHDT; CDR2 reads YNNKEL (reference sequence). Here the CDR3 reads CASSQALPTSGGAETQYF. The CDR3 bases are TGTGCCAGCAGCCAAGCCCTCCCTACTAGCGGGGGGGCAGAGACCCAGTACTTC.

The chain joins TRBV7-6 to TRBJ2-1; D is undetermined. This CDR3 is built from 15 residues. The V gene's germline CDR1 is SGHVS and CDR2 FNYEAQ. The V gene lost 0 bases and the J gene lost 8 bases, with 14 bases spanning the gap. CDR3 region: CASSLARRGDDEQFF. DNA for the CDR3: TGTGCCAGCAGCTTAGCTAGGAGAGGTGACGATGAGCAGTTCTTC.

In this sample, this clonotype turned up a few times. The rearrangement links TRBV7-8 to TRBJ2-7; 11 bases align to TRBD2. After removal of 4 bases from V and 0 bases from J, the junction contained 5 bases not matched to a gene. The V gene's germline CDR1 is SGHVS and CDR2 FQNEAQ. The CDR3 has 16 residues. The CDR3 loop is CASSSLAGGSSYEQYF. In DNA form, the CDR3 reads TGTGCCAGCAGCTCCTTAGCGGGAGGGTCCTCCTACGAGCAGTACTTC.

V and J are TRBV10-3 and TRBJ2-1; TRBD1 matches at 9 bases. Germline CDR1 and CDR2: ENHRY and SYGVKD. The CDR3 loop spans 16 amino acids. The ends lost 6 bases at V and 6 bases at J; junction bases unmatched: 12. DNA for the CDR3: TGTGCCATCAGCGATACGACAGGGGGAGGCTTCAATGAGCAGTTCTTC. Encoded protein: CAISDTTGGGFNEQFF.

This chain connects TRBV20-1 to TRBJ2-3; D may be TRBD1 (6 bases). The V end was cut by 6 bases, the J end by 2 bases, with 18 bases between. This CDR3 is built from 15 residues. Germline CDR1 reads DFQATT; CDR2 reads SNEGSKA (reference sequence). The CDR3 loop reads CSADTGSGLTDTQYF. CDR3 bases: TGCAGTGCCGATACAGGGTCGGGGCTCACAGATACGCAGTATTTT.

In this sample, this clonotype turned up a few times. The chain links TRBV6-2 or TRBV6-3 to TRBJ2-7, with unresolved D. Trimming removed 1 base at V and 3 bases at J, with 7 bases between. The germline V gene encodes CDR1 MNHEY and CDR2 SVGEGT. This CDR3 has 13 residues. The CDR3 here is CASSYWVGYEQYF. The CDR3 region has the DNA TGTGCCAGCAGTTACTGGGTGGGCTACGAGCAGTACTTC.

This clonotype was counted between two and nine times. The chain is built from TRBV6-5 and TRBJ2-7; D may be TRBD1 (6 bases). V dropped 0 bases and J dropped 6 bases, with 18 bases sitting between them. The CDR3 is 16 amino acids. The germline V gene has CDR1 MNHEY and CDR2 SVGAGI. The chain's CDR3 is CASSYSFGQGIGEQYF. In DNA form, the CDR3 reads TGTGCCAGCAGTTACTCGTTCGGGCAGGGGATCGGCGAGCAGTACTTC.

Notes on this clonotype: This could be a read error, since a much larger clone is one nucleotide away. The chain recombines TRBV15 with TRBJ2-5; a weak D match, TRBD2 (6 bases). The J call may be incorrect, as the DNA end agrees better with TRBJ2-7. The CDR3 sequence is 14 residues long. The germline CDR1 and CDR2 sequences are LNHNV and YYDKDF (reference sequence). CDR3 nucleotides: TGTGCCACCAGCAAGACTAGAAATGCTGGCGAGCAGTACTTC. Its translation: CATSKTRNAGEQYF.

In regard to this clonotype: One junction end does not reproduce the germline sequence, and a read error may be involved. The V call is TRBV27, the J call TRBJ2-1; D gene ambiguous. Germline lookup yields CDR1 MNHEY and CDR2 SMNVEV (reference sequence). CDR3 length equals 15 residues. The CDR3: CASSVSGSPHNQQFF. As DNA, the CDR3 is TGTGCCAGCAGCGTTTCCGGGTCGCCCCACAATCAGCAGTTCTTC.

The CDR3 nucleotides read TGCAGTGCTAGAGAAAAGGGGGGAAACACTGAAGCTTTCTTT. Protein: CSAREKGGNTEAFF. This chain uses TRBV20-1 with TRBJ1-1; possibly TRBD1 for D (6 bases). The length of the CDR3 is 14 residues. CDR1 is DFQATT and CDR2 is SNEGSKA in the germline V gene (reference sequence). Trimming removed 0 bases from V and 2 bases from J, with 10 bases in between.

This clonotype was detected a few times. This may stem from a read error, because a much larger clone lies one nucleotide away. The chain uses TRBV20-1 and TRBJ2-5; 8 bases match TRBD1. Matching the DNA end better, TRBJ2-7 makes the J call doubtful. CDR1 DFQATT and CDR2 SNEGSKA come from the germline V gene (reference sequence). The CDR3 runs to 14 residues. CDR3 amino acids: CSAREGQGRYEQYF. The CDR3, as DNA: TGCAGTGCTAGAGAAGGACAGGGTCGCTACGAGCAGTACTTC.

The V gene is TRBV12-3 or TRBV12-4, the J gene TRBJ2-7; 8 bases match TRBD2. V trimming: 6 bases; J trimming: 5 bases; junction bases outside the gene matches: 15. The CDR3 loop spans 16 amino acids. CDR3 loop: CASRARGGRTGNEQYF. The CDR3 DNA sequence: TGTGCCAGCAGAGCCCGTGGCGGGAGGACGGGGAACGAGCAGTACTTC.

This rearrangement joins TRBV7-3 to TRBJ2-1; TRBD2 matches at 12 bases. After removal of 1 base from V and 9 bases from J, the junction contained 4 bases not matched to a gene. The CDR3 runs to 15 residues. Germline CDR1 reads SGHTA; CDR2 reads FQGTGA. The CDR3 bases are TGTGCCAGCAGCTTAAGACTAGCGGGAGTGGTTGAGCAGTTCTTC. Translated, it gives CASSLRLAGVVEQFF. Looking up the rest from reference TRBV7-3 and TRBJ2-1 gives the full variable domain: GAGVSQTPSNKVTEKGKYVELRCDPISGHTALYWYRQSLGQGPEFLIYFQGTGAADDSGLPNDRFFAVRPEGSVSTLKIQRTERGDSAVYLCASSLRLAGVVEQFFGPGTRLTVL.

This clonotype was seen many times. The chain carries TRBV5-1 and TRBJ2-1; 7 positions match TRBD2. After removal of 0 bases from V and 7 bases from J, the junction contained 4 bases not matched to a gene. CDR3 size: 14 residues. Germline V gene lookup returns CDR1 SGHRS and CDR2 YFSETQ. The CDR3 here is CASSLGWGGNEQFF. The CDR3 nucleotides read TGCGCCAGCAGCTTGGGCTGGGGGGGGAATGAGCAGTTCTTC. The full variable domain, completed using reference TRBV5-1 and TRBJ2-1, is KAGVTQTPRYLIKTRGQQVTLSCSPISGHRSVSWYQQTPGQGLQFLFEYFSETQRNKGNFPGRFSGRQFSNSRSEMNVSTLELGDSALYLCASSLGWGGNEQFFGPGTRLTVL.